This T cell receptor (beta chain) was recorded in a study of PD-1 blockade in mismatch repair-deficient tumors. Overall study: Patients had approximately 11 mismatch repair-deficient cancer types and were previously treated and progressing.

Only in-frame clones appear in the TCRdb table, and some are missing; sequencing was by immunoSEQ multiplex PCR. This table has some 110,000 clones, approximately 80% appearing once. Every patient had mismatch repair deficiency by PCR or immunohistochemistry. Regarding the study as a whole: Rapid post-treatment expansion, then contraction, generally preceding radiologic response, marked tumor-resident clones.

Losses at the gene ends were 7 bases for V and 0 bases for J; bases not matched to a gene: 3. This CDR3 comprises 13 residues. The germline V gene has CDR1 SGHRS and CDR2 YFSETQ. Note on this clone: The antigen is undetermined.

V usage is TRBV5-1 and J usage is TRBJ1-1; the match to TRBD1 covers 7 bases. Sample: peripheral blood, taken about 13 months after starting pembrolizumab. This sequence was found in an adult with mismatch repair-deficient cancer. CDR3 protein: CASAQGVNTEAFF. The DNA for the CDR3 is TGCGCCAGCGCGCAGGGGGTGAACACTGAAGCTTTCTTT.